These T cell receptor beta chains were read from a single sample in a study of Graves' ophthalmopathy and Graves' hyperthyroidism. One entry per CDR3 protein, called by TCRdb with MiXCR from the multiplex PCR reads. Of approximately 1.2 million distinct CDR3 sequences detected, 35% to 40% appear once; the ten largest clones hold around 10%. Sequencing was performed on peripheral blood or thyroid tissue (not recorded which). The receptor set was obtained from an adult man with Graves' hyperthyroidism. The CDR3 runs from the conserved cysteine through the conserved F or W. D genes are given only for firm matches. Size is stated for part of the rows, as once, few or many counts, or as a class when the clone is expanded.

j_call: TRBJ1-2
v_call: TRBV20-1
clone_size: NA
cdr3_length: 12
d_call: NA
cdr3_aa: CSPGLSSYGYTF
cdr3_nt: TGCAGCCCTGGACTTAGCTCCTATGGCTACACCTTC

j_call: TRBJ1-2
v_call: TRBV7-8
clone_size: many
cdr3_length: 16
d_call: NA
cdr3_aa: CASSQNVVQGHYGYTF
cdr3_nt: TGTGCCAGCAGCCAAAACGTGGTTCAGGGACACTATGGCTACACCTTC

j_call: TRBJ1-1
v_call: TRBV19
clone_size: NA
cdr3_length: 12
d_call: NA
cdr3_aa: CASSNWVTEAFF
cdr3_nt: TGTGCCAGTAGTAACTGGGTAACTGAAGCTTTCTTT

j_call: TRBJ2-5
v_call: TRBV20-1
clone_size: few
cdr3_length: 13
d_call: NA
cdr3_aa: CSANRRGEETQYF
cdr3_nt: TGCAGTGCTAACCGCCGGGGTGAAGAGACCCAGTACTTC

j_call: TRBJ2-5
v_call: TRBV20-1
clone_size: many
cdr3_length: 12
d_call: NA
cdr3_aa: CSASPSLETQYF
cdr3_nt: TGCAGTGCTAGTCCCTCGCTTGAGACCCAGTACTTC

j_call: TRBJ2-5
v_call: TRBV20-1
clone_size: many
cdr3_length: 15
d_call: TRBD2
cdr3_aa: CSASQPAGTEETQYF
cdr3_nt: TGCAGTGCCTCCCAGCCAGCGGGGACGGAAGAGACCCAGTACTTC

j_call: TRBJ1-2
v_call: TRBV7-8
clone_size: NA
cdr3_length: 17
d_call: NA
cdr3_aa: CASSPRDRGLLRDGYTF
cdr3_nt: TGTGCCAGCAGCCCCCGGGACCGGGGACTCCTCAGGGATGGCTACACCTTC

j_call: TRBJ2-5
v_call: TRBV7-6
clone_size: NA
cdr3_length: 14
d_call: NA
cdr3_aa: CASSDDLGEETQYF
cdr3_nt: TGTGCCAGCAGCGATGACTTGGGGGAGGAGACCCAGTACTTC

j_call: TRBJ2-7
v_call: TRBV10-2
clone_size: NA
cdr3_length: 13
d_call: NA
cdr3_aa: CASKPGLGYEQYF
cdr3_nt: TGCGCCAGCAAACCGGGCTTAGGTTACGAGCAGTACTTC

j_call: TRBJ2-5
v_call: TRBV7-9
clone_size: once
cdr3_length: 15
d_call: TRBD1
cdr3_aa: CASSQANRGQETQYF
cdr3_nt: TGTGCCAGCAGCCAAGCAAACAGGGGGCAAGAGACCCAGTACTTC

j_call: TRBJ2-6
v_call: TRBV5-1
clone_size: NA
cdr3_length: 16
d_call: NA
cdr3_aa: CASKEDVTSGANVLTF
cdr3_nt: TGCGCCAGCAAGGAGGACGTCACCTCTGGGGCCAACGTCCTGACTTTC

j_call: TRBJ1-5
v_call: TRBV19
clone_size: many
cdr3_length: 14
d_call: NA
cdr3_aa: CASSIGGAGKPQHF
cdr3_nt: TGTGCCAGTAGTATAGGAGGGGCAGGGAAGCCCCAGCATTTT

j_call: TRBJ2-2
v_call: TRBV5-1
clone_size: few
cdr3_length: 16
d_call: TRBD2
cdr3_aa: CASSLAGTSDTGELFF
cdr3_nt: TGCGCCAGCAGCTTGGCCGGGACTAGTGACACCGGGGAGCTGTTTTTT

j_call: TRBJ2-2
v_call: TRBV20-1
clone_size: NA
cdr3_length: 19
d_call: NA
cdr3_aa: CSARDWPQEKGEDTGELFF
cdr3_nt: TGCAGTGCTAGAGATTGGCCCCAGGAGAAGGGGGAGGACACCGGGGAGCTGTTTTTT

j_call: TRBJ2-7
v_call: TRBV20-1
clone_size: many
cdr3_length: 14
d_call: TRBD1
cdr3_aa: CSARDHRGSYEQYF
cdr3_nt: TGCAGTGCTAGAGATCACAGGGGCTCCTACGAGCAGTACTTC

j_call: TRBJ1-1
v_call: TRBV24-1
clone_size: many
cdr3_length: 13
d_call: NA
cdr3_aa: CATAGPKNTEAFF
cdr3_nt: TGTGCCACCGCGGGCCCTAAGAACACTGAAGCTTTCTTT

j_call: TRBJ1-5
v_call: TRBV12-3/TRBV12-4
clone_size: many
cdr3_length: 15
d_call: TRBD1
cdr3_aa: CASSRDRHSNQPQHF
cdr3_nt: TGTGCCAGCAGTCGGGACAGACATAGCAATCAGCCCCAGCATTTT

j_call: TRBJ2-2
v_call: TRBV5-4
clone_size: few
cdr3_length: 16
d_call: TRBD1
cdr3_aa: CASRQGQGMDTGELFF
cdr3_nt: TGTGCCAGCAGACAGGGACAGGGTATGGACACCGGGGAGCTGTTTTTT

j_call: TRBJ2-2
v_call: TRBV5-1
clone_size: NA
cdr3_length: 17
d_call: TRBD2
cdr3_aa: CASSFRSGSGFTGELFF
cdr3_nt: TGCGCCAGCAGCTTCCGTAGCGGGAGTGGGTTCACCGGGGAGCTGTTTTTT

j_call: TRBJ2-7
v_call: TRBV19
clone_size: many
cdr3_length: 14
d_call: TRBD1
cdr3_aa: CASSITQGSYEQYF
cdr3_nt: TGTGCCAGTAGTATTACACAGGGGTCCTACGAGCAGTACTTC

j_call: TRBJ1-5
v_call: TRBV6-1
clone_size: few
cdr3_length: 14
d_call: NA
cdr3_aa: CASSEVGFVQPQHF
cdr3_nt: TGTGCCAGCAGTGAAGTGGGGTTTGTGCAGCCCCAGCATTTT

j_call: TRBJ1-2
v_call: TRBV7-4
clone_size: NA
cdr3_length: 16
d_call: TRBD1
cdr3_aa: CASSQSRDRGNYGYTF
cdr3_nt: TGTGCCAGCAGCCAATCCCGGGACAGAGGAAACTATGGCTACACCTTC

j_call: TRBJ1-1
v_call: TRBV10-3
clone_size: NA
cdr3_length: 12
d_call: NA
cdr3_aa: CAAREVGAEAFF
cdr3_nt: TGTGCCGCTCGGGAGGTGGGCGCTGAAGCTTTCTTT

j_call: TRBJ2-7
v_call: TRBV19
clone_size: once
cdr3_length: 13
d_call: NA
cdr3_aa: CASSNTVGHEQYF
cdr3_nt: TGTGCCAGTAGTAATACGGTGGGCCACGAGCAGTACTTC

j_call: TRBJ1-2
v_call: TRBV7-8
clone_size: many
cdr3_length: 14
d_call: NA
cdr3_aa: CASSLFGVNYGYTF
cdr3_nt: TGTGCCAGCAGCTTATTTGGGGTTAACTATGGCTACACCTTC

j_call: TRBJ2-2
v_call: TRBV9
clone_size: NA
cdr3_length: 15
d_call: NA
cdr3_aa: CASSELISNTGELFF
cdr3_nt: TGCGCCAGCAGTGAGCTGATATCTAACACCGGGGAGCTGTTTTTT

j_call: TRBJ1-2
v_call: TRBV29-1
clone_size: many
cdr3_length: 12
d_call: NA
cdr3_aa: CSVDGGVGGYTF
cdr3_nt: TGCAGCGTTGATGGAGGGGTTGGCGGCTACACCTTC

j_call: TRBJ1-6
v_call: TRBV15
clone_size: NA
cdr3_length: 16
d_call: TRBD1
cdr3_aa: CATERDRGLPLSPLHF
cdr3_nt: TGTGCCACCGAGAGGGACAGGGGGCTCCCGCTTTCACCCCTCCACTTT

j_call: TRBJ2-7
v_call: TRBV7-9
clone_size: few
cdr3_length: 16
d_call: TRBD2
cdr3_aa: CASSSLGLAGGYEQYF
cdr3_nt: TGTGCCAGCAGTTCACTCGGACTAGCGGGAGGTTACGAGCAGTACTTC

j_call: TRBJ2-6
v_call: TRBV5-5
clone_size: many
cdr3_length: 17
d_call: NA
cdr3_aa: CASSLSLTNSGANVLTF
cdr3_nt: TGTGCCAGCAGCTTAAGTTTGACAAACTCTGGGGCCAACGTCCTGACTTTC

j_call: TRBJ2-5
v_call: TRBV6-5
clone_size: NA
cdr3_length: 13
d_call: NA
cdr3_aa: CASSYGSPETQYF
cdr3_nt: TGTGCCAGCAGTTACGGTAGCCCAGAGACCCAGTACTTC

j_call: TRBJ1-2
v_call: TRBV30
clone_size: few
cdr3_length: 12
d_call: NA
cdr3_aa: CATGGQNYGYTF
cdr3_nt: TGTGCCACTGGGGGCCAGAACTATGGCTACACCTTC

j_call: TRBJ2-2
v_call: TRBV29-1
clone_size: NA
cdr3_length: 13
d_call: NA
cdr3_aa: CSVQVQEHGELFF
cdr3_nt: TGCAGCGTGCAGGTGCAGGAGCACGGGGAGCTGTTTTTT

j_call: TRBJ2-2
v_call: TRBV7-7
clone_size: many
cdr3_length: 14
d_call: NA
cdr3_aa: CASSHSGNTGELFF
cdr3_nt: TGTGCCAGCAGCCATAGCGGAAACACCGGGGAGCTGTTTTTT

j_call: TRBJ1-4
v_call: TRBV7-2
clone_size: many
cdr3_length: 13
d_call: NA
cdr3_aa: CASSLAGVEKLFF
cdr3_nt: TGTGCCAGCAGCTTAGCAGGGGTTGAAAAACTGTTTTTT

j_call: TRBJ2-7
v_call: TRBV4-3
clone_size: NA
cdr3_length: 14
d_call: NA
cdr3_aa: CASSQDRRAPEQYF
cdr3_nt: TGCGCCAGCAGCCAAGATAGGAGGGCCCCCGAGCAGTACTTC

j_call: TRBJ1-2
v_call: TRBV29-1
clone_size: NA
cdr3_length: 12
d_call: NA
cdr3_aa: CSVFRAPYGYTF
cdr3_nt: TGCAGCGTTTTCAGAGCCCCTTATGGCTACACCTTC

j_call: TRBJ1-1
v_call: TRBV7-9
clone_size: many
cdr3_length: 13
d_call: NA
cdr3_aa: CASSLAQNTEAFF
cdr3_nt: TGTGCCAGCAGCTTAGCACAGAACACTGAAGCTTTCTTT

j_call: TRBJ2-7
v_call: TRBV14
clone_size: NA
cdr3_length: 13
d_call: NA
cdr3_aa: CAWSRQGSYEQYF
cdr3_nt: TGTGCCTGGAGTCGGCAGGGTTCCTACGAGCAGTACTTC

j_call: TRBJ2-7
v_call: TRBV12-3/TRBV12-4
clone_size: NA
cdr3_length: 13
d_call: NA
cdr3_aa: CASSLMGDYEQYF
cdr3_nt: TGTGCCAGCAGTTTAATGGGAGACTACGAGCAGTACTTC

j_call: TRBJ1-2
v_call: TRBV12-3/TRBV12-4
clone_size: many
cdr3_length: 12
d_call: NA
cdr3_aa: CASRLNIDGYTF
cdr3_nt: TGTGCCAGCAGGCTCAACATCGATGGCTACACCTTC

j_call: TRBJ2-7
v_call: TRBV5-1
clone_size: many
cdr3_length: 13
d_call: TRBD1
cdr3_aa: CASRSGGSYEQYF
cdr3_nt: TGCGCCAGCAGGTCAGGGGGATCCTACGAGCAGTACTTC

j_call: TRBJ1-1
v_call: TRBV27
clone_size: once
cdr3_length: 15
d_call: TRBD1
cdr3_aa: CASSLLDRGGTEAFF
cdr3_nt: TGTGCCAGCAGTTTACTCGACAGGGGAGGCACTGAAGCTTTCTTT

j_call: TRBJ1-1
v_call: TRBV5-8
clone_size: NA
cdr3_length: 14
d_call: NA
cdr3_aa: CASSLELVDTEAFF
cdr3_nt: TGTGCCAGCAGCTTGGAACTGGTTGACACTGAAGCTTTCTTT